The entry below describes one TCR beta chain. Its antigen is not known. From germline, CDR1 is MGHRA and CDR2 YSYEKL. The CDR3 loop spans 17 amino acids. This sample stems from a study of T cell clusters in autoimmune cytopenias. General study results and limits: Primary autoimmune cytopenia patients seemingly lacked the physiological T cell clusters found in healthy donors. Exclusive TRB clusters were approximately 2.9-fold more numerous in healthy donors than in active autoimmune hepatitis. TRB repertoire shifts in secondary cytopenia and chronic lymphocytic leukemia mostly reflected lymphoma, not autoimmunity.

TRB rearrangements were amplified by touch-down multiplex PCR with mixed TRB-A/B primers. TCRdb reprocessed the multiplex PCR reads; each CDR3 protein has one entry and no DNA is given. Its listing shows roughly 2,800 distinct CDR3 sequences. TRB amplification used approximately 250 ng of peripheral blood genomic DNA. The receptor's source is a human donor with an autoimmune cytopenia or autoimmune hepatitis (not recorded which). V usage is TRBV4-1 and J usage is TRBJ1-2; TCRdb outputs TRBD1, but without DNA this stays unchecked. Sequencing was done on a sample of peripheral blood. The CDR3 here is CASSQGEGTGDYDGYTF.